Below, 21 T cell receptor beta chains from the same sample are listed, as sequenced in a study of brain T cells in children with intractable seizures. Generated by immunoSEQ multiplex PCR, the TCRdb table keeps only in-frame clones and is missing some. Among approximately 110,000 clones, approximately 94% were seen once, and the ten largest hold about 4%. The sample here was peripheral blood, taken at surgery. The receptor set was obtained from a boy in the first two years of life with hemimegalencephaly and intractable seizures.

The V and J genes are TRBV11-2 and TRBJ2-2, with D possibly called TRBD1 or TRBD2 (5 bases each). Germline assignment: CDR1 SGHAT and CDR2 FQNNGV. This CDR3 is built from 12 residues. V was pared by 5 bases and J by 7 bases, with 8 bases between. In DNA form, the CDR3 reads TGTGCCAGCAGCCATGGGGGCGGGGAGCTGTTTTTT. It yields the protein CASSHGGGELFF.

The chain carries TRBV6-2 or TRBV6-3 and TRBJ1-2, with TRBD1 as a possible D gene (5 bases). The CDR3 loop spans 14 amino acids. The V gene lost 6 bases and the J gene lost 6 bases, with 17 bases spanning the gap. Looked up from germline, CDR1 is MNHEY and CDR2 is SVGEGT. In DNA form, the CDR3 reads TGTGCCAGCAGCAAACCGCCGGGGCTTAATGGCTACACCTTC. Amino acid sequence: CASSKPPGLNGYTF.

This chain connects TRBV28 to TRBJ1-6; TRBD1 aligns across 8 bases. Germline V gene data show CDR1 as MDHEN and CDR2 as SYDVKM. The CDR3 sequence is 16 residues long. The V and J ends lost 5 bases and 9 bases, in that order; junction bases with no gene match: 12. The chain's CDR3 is CASSGSTGQAGSPLHF. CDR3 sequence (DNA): TGTGCCAGCAGTGGCTCTACGGGACAGGCGGGTTCACCCCTCCACTTT.

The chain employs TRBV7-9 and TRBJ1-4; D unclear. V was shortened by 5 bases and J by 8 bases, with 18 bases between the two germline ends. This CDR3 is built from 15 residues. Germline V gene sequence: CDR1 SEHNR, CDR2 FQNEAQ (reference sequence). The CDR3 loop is CASSEHDETSEKLFF. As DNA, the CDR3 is TGTGCCAGCAGCGAACATGACGAGACCAGCGAAAAACTGTTTTTT.

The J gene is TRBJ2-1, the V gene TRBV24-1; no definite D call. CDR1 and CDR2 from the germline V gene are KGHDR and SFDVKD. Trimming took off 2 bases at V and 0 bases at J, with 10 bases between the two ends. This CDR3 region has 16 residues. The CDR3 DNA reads TGTGCCACCAGTGATTACCCCGCGAGCTCCTACAATGAGCAGTTCTTC. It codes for CATSDYPASSYNEQFF.

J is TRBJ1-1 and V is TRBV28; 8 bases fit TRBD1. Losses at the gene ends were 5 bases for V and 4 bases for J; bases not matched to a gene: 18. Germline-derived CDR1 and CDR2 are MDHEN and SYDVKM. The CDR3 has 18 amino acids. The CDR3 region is CASSPGGGTGSTSTEAFF. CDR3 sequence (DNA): TGTGCCAGCAGTCCAGGCGGGGGGACAGGTTCCACATCCACTGAAGCTTTCTTT.

CDR3 in DNA: TGTGCCAGCAGCTTAGCGGGGTTCTCTGGGGCCAACGTCCTGACTTTC. It is translated as CASSLAGFSGANVLTF. The rearrangement uses TRBV7-2 and TRBJ2-6, with D unresolved. V was trimmed by 0 bases and J by 0 bases, leaving 6 bases between them. CDR3 length: 16 residues. CDR1 is SGHTA, CDR2 FQGNSA, per germline.

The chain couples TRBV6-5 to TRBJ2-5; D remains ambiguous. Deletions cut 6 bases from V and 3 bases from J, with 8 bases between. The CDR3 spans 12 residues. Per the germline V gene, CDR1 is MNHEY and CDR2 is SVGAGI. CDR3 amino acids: CASSWGKETQYF. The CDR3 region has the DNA TGTGCCAGCAGCTGGGGAAAAGAGACCCAGTACTTC.

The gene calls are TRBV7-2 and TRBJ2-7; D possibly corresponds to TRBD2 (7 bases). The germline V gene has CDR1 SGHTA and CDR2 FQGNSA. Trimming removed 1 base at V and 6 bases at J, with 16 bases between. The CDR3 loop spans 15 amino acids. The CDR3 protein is CASSLVVGGASEQYF. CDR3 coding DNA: TGTGCCAGCAGCTTAGTTGTGGGGGGGGCGAGCGAGCAGTACTTC. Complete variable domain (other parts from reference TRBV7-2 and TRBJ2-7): GAGVSQSPSNKVTEKGKDVELRCDPISGHTALYWYRQSLGQGLEFLIYFQGNSAPDKSGLPSDRFSAERTGGSVSTLTIQRTQQEDSAVYLCASSLVVGGASEQYFGPGTRLTVT.

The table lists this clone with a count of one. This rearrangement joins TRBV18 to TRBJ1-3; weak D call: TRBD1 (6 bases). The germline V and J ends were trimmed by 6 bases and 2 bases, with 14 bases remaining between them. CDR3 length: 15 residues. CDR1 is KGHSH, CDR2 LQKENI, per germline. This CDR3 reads CASSPNRVPGNTIYF. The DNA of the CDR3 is TGTGCCAGCTCCCCTAACAGGGTACCTGGAAACACCATATATTTT. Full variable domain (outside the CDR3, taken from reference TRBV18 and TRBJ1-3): NAGVMQNPRHLVRRRGQEARLRCSPMKGHSHVYWYRQLPEEGLKFMVYLQKENIIDESGMPKERFSAEFPKEGPSILRIQQVVRGDSAAYFCASSPNRVPGNTIYFGEGSWLTVV.

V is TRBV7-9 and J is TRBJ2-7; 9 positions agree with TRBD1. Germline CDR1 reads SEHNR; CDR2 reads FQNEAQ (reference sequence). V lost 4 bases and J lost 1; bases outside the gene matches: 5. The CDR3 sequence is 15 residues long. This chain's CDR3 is CASSSPGTGSYEQYF. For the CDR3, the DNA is TGTGCCAGCAGCTCACCCGGGACAGGGTCCTACGAGCAGTACTTC.

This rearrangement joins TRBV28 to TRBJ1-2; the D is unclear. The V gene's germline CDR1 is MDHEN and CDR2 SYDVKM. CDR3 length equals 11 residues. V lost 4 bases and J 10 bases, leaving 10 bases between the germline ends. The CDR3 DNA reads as TGTGCCAGCAGTTCTCCTCTAACCTACACCTTC. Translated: CASSSPLTYTF.

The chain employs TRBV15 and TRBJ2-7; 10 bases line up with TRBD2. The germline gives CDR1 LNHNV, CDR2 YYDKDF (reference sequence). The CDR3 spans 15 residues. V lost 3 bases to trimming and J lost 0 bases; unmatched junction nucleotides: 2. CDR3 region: CATSSGLAASYEQYF. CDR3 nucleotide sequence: TGTGCCACCAGCAGCGGACTAGCGGCCTCCTACGAGCAGTACTTC.

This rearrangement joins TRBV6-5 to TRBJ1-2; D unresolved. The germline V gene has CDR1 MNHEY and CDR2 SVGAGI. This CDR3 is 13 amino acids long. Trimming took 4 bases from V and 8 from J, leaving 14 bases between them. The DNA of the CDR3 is TGTGCCAGCAGTTTTAATAGGGCGAACGGCTACACCTTC. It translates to CASSFNRANGYTF.

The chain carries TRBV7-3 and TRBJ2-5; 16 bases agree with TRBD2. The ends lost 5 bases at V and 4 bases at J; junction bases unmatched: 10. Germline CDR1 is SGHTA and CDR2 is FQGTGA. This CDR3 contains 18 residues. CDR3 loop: CASSPGLAGGPSAETQYF. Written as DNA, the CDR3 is TGTGCCAGCAGCCCGGGACTAGCGGGAGGGCCCAGTGCAGAGACCCAGTACTTC.

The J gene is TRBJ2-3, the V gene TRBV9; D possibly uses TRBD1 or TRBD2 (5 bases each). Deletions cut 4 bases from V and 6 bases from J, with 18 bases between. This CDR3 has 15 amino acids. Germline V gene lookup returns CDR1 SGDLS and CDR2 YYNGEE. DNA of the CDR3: TGTGCCAGCAGCCGACTCCCGGGACCCGCCGATACGCAGTATTTT. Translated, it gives CASSRLPGPADTQYF.

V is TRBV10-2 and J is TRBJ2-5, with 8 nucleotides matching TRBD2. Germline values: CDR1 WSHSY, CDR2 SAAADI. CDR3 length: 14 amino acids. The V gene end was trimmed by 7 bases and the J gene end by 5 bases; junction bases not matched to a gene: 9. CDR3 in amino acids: CASKSSGRMETQYF. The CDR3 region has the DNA TGCGCCAGCAAATCGAGCGGGAGAATGGAGACCCAGTACTTC.

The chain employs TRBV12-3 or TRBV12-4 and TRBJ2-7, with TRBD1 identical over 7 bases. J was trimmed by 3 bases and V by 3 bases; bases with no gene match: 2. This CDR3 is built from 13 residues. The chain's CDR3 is CASSLRQGYEQYF. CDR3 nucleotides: TGTGCCAGCAGTTTGAGACAGGGCTACGAGCAGTACTTC.

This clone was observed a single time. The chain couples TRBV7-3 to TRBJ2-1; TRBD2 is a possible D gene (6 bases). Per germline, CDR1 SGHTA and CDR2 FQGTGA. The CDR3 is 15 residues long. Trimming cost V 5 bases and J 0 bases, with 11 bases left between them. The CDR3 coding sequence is TGTGCCAGCAGCCATAGCGGTAGCTCCTACAATGAGCAGTTCTTC. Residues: CASSHSGSSYNEQFF.

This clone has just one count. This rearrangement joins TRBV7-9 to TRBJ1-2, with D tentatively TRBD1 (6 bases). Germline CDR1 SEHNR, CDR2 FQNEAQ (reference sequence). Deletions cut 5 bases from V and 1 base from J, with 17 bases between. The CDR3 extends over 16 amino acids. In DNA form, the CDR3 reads TGTGCCAGCAGCCTAGGGGGGCTGGAATATAACTATGGCTACACCTTC. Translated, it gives CASSLGGLEYNYGYTF.

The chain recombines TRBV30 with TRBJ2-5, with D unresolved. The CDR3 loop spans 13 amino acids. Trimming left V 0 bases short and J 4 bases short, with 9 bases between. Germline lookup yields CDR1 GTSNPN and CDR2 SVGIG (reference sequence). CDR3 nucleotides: TGTGCCTGGAGTGTATGGGTGGGAGAGACCCAGTACTTC. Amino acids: CAWSVWVGETQYF.